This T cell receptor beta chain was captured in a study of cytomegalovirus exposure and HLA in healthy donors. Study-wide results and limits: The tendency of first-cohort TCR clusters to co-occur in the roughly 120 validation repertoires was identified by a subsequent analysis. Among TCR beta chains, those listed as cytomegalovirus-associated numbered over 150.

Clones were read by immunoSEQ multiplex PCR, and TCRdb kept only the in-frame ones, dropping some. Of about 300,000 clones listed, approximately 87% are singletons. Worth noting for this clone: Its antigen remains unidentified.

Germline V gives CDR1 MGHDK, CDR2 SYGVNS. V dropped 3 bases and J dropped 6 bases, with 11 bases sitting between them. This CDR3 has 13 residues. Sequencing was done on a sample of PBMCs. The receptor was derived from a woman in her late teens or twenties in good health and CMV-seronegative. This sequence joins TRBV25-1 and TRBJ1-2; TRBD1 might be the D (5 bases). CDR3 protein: CASSDRVGDGYTF. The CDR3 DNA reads TGTGCCAGCAGTGACAGGGTCGGCGATGGCTACACCTTC.